A selection of T cell receptor beta chains follows, all from one sample in a study of cytotoxic CD8 clonotypes in ibrutinib-treated CLL. Profiling relied on immunoSEQ multiplex PCR, and the TCRdb table lists in-frame clones only, not all of them. The data show roughly 160,000 clones, with more than 75% seen just once and about 2% held by the top ten. Sequencing used PBMCs, obtained after 12 months of ibrutinib treatment. The receptors originated from a human donor with chronic lymphocytic leukemia. Both conserved end residues are part of each CDR3. Fields, in order: clone size, J gene, V gene, CDR3 protein. Only part of the rows carry a size: once, few, many, or a class if the clone is expanded.

clone size: NA; J gene: TRBJ2-2; V gene: TRBV29-1; CDR3 protein: CSVESGGSTGELFF
clone size: NA; J gene: TRBJ1-3; V gene: TRBV5-1; CDR3 protein: CASSLVTGTGNTIYF
clone size: NA; J gene: TRBJ2-1; V gene: TRBV10-3; CDR3 protein: CAITEQRTGSYNEQFF
clone size: NA; J gene: TRBJ2-1; V gene: TRBV6-6; CDR3 protein: CASSYNPGVPYNEQFF
clone size: NA; J gene: TRBJ2-3; V gene: TRBV9; CDR3 protein: CASSDSRAETDTQYF
clone size: NA; J gene: TRBJ1-4; V gene: TRBV27; CDR3 protein: CASSSAGAGKEKLFF
clone size: NA; J gene: TRBJ2-2; V gene: TRBV28; CDR3 protein: CASSHPWTLRNTGELFF
clone size: NA; J gene: TRBJ1-2; V gene: TRBV10-3; CDR3 protein: CAIRKLQALGYGYTF
clone size: medium-sized; J gene: TRBJ1-2; V gene: TRBV4-3; CDR3 protein: CASSQDFAGVSGYTF
clone size: few; J gene: TRBJ2-2; V gene: TRBV6-5; CDR3 protein: CASSYGQGNTGELFF
clone size: NA; J gene: TRBJ1-5; V gene: TRBV28; CDR3 protein: CASSLGAGRLGNQPQHF
clone size: once; J gene: TRBJ1-6; V gene: TRBV15; CDR3 protein: CATSNRQGAESYNSPLHF
clone size: NA; J gene: TRBJ1-5; V gene: TRBV27; CDR3 protein: CASSPDPFSTQRYQPQHF
clone size: NA; J gene: TRBJ1-5; V gene: TRBV7-6; CDR3 protein: CASSPLRDRGRTEQPQHF
clone size: few; J gene: TRBJ2-2; V gene: TRBV27; CDR3 protein: CASSLSPAATGELFF
clone size: NA; J gene: TRBJ1-4; V gene: TRBV28; CDR3 protein: CASSPGTNEKLFF
clone size: many; J gene: TRBJ1-1; V gene: TRBV9; CDR3 protein: CASSRSMNTEAFF
clone size: NA; J gene: TRBJ1-1; V gene: TRBV28; CDR3 protein: CASGLPGQPRLDTEAFF
clone size: NA; J gene: TRBJ2-3; V gene: TRBV7-9; CDR3 protein: CASSKAGATDTQYF
clone size: once; J gene: TRBJ1-2; V gene: TRBV28; CDR3 protein: CASSPQVNYGYTF
clone size: NA; J gene: TRBJ2-3; V gene: TRBV9; CDR3 protein: CASSVLSTDTQYF
clone size: NA; J gene: TRBJ1-2; V gene: TRBV21-1; CDR3 protein: CASSKDKPPCTYGYTF
clone size: NA; J gene: TRBJ2-3; V gene: TRBV9; CDR3 protein: CASTPGTFTDTQYF
clone size: NA; J gene: TRBJ2-3; V gene: TRBV7-9; CDR3 protein: CASRPLGGDTQYF
clone size: NA; J gene: TRBJ1-6; V gene: TRBV30; CDR3 protein: CAWSGKLGGTALHF
clone size: NA; J gene: TRBJ2-7; V gene: TRBV6-6; CDR3 protein: CASSRGTGSYEQYF
clone size: NA; J gene: TRBJ2-3; V gene: TRBV6-5; CDR3 protein: CASSTTGRRQYF
clone size: NA; J gene: TRBJ2-3; V gene: TRBV7-2; CDR3 protein: CASSLERRNTDTQYF
clone size: NA; J gene: TRBJ2-4; V gene: TRBV28; CDR3 protein: CASGGQLKAKNIQYF
clone size: NA; J gene: TRBJ1-4; V gene: TRBV7-2; CDR3 protein: CASTTRQGASEKLFF
clone size: NA; J gene: TRBJ2-2; V gene: TRBV7-9; CDR3 protein: CASSEDSNTGELFF
clone size: NA; J gene: TRBJ1-2; V gene: TRBV4-2; CDR3 protein: CASSQDPSDNYGYTF
clone size: NA; J gene: TRBJ2-7; V gene: TRBV7-2; CDR3 protein: CASSLDLSGTEQYF